This T cell receptor beta chain derives from a study of OX40 agonist ivuxolimab in advanced cancers. TCRdb's copy holds only in-frame clones and misses some; the assay was immunoSEQ multiplex PCR. The sample yields about 64,000 clones, 80% to 95% seen once. Points on this clone: Its antigen remains unidentified.

Looked up from germline, CDR1 is SGHAT and CDR2 is FQNNGV. V was pared by 0 bases and J by 8 bases, with 10 bases between. CDR3 length equals 13 residues. Study-level points and caveats: CD4+ and CD8+ T cells in blood underwent clonal expansion by week 6 at 0.1 to 3.0 mg/kg.

The clonotype originates from an adult with an advanced solid tumor such as melanoma, head and neck, liver or kidney cancer. Sequenced here: CD4+ or CD8+ T cells sorted from blood, sampled in a trial of the OX40 agonist ivuxolimab. The chain joins TRBV11-2 to TRBJ1-1, with D unclear. The chain's CDR3 is CASSLERQREAFF. In DNA, the CDR3 is TGTGCCAGCAGCTTAGAAAGACAACGAGAAGCTTTCTTT.